Below, 16 T cell receptor beta chains from the same sample are listed, as sequenced in a study of T cells after yellow fever vaccination. One entry per CDR3 protein, called by TCRdb with MiXCR from the 5' RACE reads. The top ten hold 15% to 20% of the sample, which has about 500,000 distinct CDR3 sequences, roughly a sixth seen once. The sample was PBMCs, taken about 5 days after the first yellow fever vaccination. The receptors come from a man aged 18 to 35 who received the YFV17D yellow fever vaccine.

The V call is TRBV7-9, the J call TRBJ1-1; no definite D call. The CDR3 loop spans 16 amino acids. The ends were cut back, 5 bases at V and 4 bases at J, with 20 bases in the middle. Germline assignment: CDR1 SEHNR and CDR2 FQNEAQ (reference sequence). The CDR3 here is CASSPRPAYLGTEAFF. The DNA of the CDR3 is TGTGCCAGCAGCCCAAGGCCAGCTTATTTAGGCACTGAAGCTTTCTTT.

This chain links TRBV5-1 with TRBJ1-6; unclear D gene. Germline CDR1 is SGHRS and CDR2 is YFSETQ. Trimming took 2 bases from V and 4 from J, leaving 19 bases between them. The CDR3 spans 18 residues. The CDR3 region has the DNA TGCGCCAGCAGCTTAACCCCGGCCTTTTACAAGTATAATTCACCCCTCCACTTT. Its protein is CASSLTPAFYKYNSPLHF.

This clonotype has only a few counts. The V and J genes are TRBV6-2 or TRBV6-3 and TRBJ2-1; D is undetermined. The CDR3 loop spans 13 amino acids. Germline V gene data show CDR1 as MNHEY and CDR2 as SVGEGT. The V and J ends lost 2 bases and 3 bases respectively, with 5 bases between them. The CDR3 spells CASSYGDYNEQFF. DNA of the CDR3: TGTGCCAGCAGTTACGGAGACTACAATGAGCAGTTCTTC.

CDR3 in DNA: TGTGCCAGCAGCTTAATAATTAACCCTCAAGAAGCTTTCTTT. Translation gives CASSLIINPQEAFF. This rearrangement joins TRBV7-6 to TRBJ1-1; D uncertain. The CDR3 is 14 amino acids. Germline CDR1 reads SGHVS; CDR2 reads FNYEAQ. The V end was cut by 2 bases, the J end by 8 bases, with 15 bases between.

The genes are TRBV7-2 and TRBJ1-1; tentatively, D is TRBD1 (5 bases). CDR1 is SGHTA, CDR2 FQGNSA, per germline. The V end lost 8 bases, the J end lost 6 bases, and 13 bases lay between the germline ends. CDR3 length: 12 amino acids. This chain's CDR3 is CASSVGPSEAFF. The DNA of the CDR3 is TGTGCCAGCTCCGTGGGGCCCTCTGAAGCTTTCTTT.

The chain employs TRBV27 and TRBJ1-2; no reliable D call. CDR1 is MNHEY, CDR2 SMNVEV, per germline (reference sequence). V lost 3 bases, J lost 8 bases, and 13 bases lay in between. This CDR3 contains 13 residues. As DNA, the CDR3 is TGTGCCAGCAGTTTTTCCGGGTTCCGCGGCTACACCTTC. It is translated as CASSFSGFRGYTF.

This clonotype was found a few times. The chain links TRBV7-6 to TRBJ1-6; D possibly corresponds to TRBD1 (5 bases). CDR3 size: 14 residues. Trimming took 3 bases from V and 13 from J, leaving 16 bases between them. From germline, CDR1 is SGHVS and CDR2 FNYEAQ. CDR3 bases: TGTGCCAGCAGCTTGGGGAGCGGCAGGGATCCCCTCCACTTT. This gives the protein CASSLGSGRDPLHF.

This clonotype occurred a few times. The rearrangement joins TRBV5-1 to TRBJ2-7; no clear D. The CDR3 has 14 amino acids. V was pared by 4 bases and J by 0 bases, with 11 bases between. CDR1 is SGHRS and CDR2 is YFSETQ in the germline V gene. CDR3 coding DNA: TGCGCCAGCAGCCGTATGGGCAGCTCCTACGAGCAGTACTTC. It encodes CASSRMGSSYEQYF.

This clonotype appeared a few times. The chain employs TRBV20-1 and TRBJ1-1; D is unclear. The ends were cut back, 4 bases at V and 6 bases at J, with 9 bases in the middle. This CDR3 comprises 11 residues. Germline lookup yields CDR1 DFQATT and CDR2 SNEGSKA (reference sequence). In DNA, the CDR3 is TGCAGTGCTATCCCAATGGCTGAAGCTTTCTTT. Residues: CSAIPMAEAFF.

This rearrangement joins TRBV6-4 to TRBJ2-1; maybe TRBD1 (6 bases). CDR1 is MRHNA, CDR2 SNTAGT, per germline. Trimming removed 4 bases from V and 8 bases from J, with 18 bases in between. CDR3 length: 15 amino acids. CDR3 sequence: CASSASGHIIDEQFF. The CDR3 region has the DNA TGTGCCAGCAGTGCGTCGGGACATATAATCGATGAGCAGTTCTTC.

This clonotype turned up a few times. This sequence joins TRBV5-1 and TRBJ1-3; D gene uncertain. CDR3 size: 14 residues. V dropped 1 base and J dropped 0 bases, with 5 bases sitting between them. Germline V gene sequence: CDR1 SGHRS, CDR2 YFSETQ. Written as DNA, the CDR3 is TGCGCCAGCAGCTTGCCAGCCTCTGGAAACACCATATATTTT. Its translation is CASSLPASGNTIYF.

The chain joins TRBV28 to TRBJ2-1; 8 bases map to TRBD1. Losses at the gene ends were 4 bases for V and 5 bases for J; bases not matched to a gene: 7. The CDR3 sequence is 15 residues long. Per the germline V gene, CDR1 is MDHEN and CDR2 is SYDVKM. CDR3 sequence: CASSSSGGYNNEQFF. The CDR3 DNA follows: TGTGCCAGCAGTTCTTCAGGGGGCTACAACAATGAGCAGTTCTTC.

This clonotype was found many times. This chain joins TRBV6-1 and TRBJ1-5, with TRBD1 matching over 7 bases. J was trimmed by 2 bases and V by 6 bases; bases with no gene match: 10. This CDR3 is built from 16 residues. Germline loops: CDR1 MNHNS, CDR2 SASEGT. CDR3 protein: CASSGRSGGGNQPQHF. DNA for the CDR3: TGTGCCAGCAGCGGCAGGTCAGGGGGTGGCAATCAGCCCCAGCATTTT.

Only a few counts were recorded for this clonotype. Written as DNA, the CDR3 is TGTGCCAGCTCACCTTCTCGCGAGGGAGGCAATGAGCAGTTCTTC. It is translated as CASSPSREGGNEQFF. The chain couples TRBV18 to TRBJ2-1; D may be TRBD2 (6 bases). Germline CDR1 reads KGHSH; CDR2 reads LQKENI. This CDR3 spans 15 amino acids. Trimming cost V 3 bases and J 6 bases, with 15 bases left between them. Drawing the rest from reference TRBV18 and TRBJ2-1, the complete variable domain is NAGVMQNPRHLVRRRGQEARLRCSPMKGHSHVYWYRQLPEEGLKFMVYLQKENIIDESGMPKERFSAEFPKEGPSILRIQQVVRGDSAAYFCASSPSREGGNEQFFGPGTRLTVL.

The rearrangement joins TRBV7-2 to TRBJ1-5; perhaps TRBD1 as D (5 bases). V shed 9 bases and J shed 5 bases, with 14 bases lying between them. Germline CDR1 reads SGHTA; CDR2 reads FQGNSA. CDR3 size: 13 residues. CDR3 in DNA: TGTGCCAGTGCTACCAGGGTGGATCAGCCCCAGCATTTT. Protein product: CASATRVDQPQHF.

The chain has TRBV5-1 and TRBJ2-2, with 13 bases identical to TRBD2. The CDR3 loop spans 16 amino acids. V shed 2 bases, J shed 3 bases, and the junction held 1 base outside the gene matches. Germline CDR1 is SGHRS and CDR2 is YFSETQ. CDR3 loop: CASSFTSGGDTGELFF. CDR3 nucleotides: TGCGCCAGCAGCTTTACTAGCGGGGGGGACACCGGGGAGCTGTTTTTT. The full variable domain, its missing parts supplied by reference TRBV5-1 and TRBJ2-2, is KAGVTQTPRYLIKTRGQQVTLSCSPISGHRSVSWYQQTPGQGLQFLFEYFSETQRNKGNFPGRFSGRQFSNSRSEMNVSTLELGDSALYLCASSFTSGGDTGELFFGEGSRLTVL.